The clone carrying this TCR beta chain was seen only a few times. The V end was cut by 6 bases, the J end by 8 bases, with 22 bases between. Per germline, CDR1 MNHEY and CDR2 SVGEGT. The CDR3 runs to 16 residues. The sample originates from a study of early T cells in non-severe SARS-CoV-2 infection. For the study at large: Investigators sequenced bulk RNA drawn from unsorted whole blood, and chains remained unpaired.

TCRdb processed the 5' RACE reads anew with MiXCR; each CDR3 protein has one entry. The sample includes approximately 57,000 distinct CDR3 sequences, under 15% seen only once; the top ten take about 1.4%. This chain uses TRBV6-2 or TRBV6-3 with TRBJ1-4; tentative D call: TRBD1 (5 bases). The sequencing input was whole blood. The source is an adult who was a healthcare worker with PCR-confirmed SARS-CoV-2 infection or an uninfected control (not recorded which). The CDR3 coding sequence is TGTGCCAGCAGCGCCTGGGCCACAGGCGACGGGGAAAAACTGTTTTTT. Its translation is CASSAWATGDGEKLFF.